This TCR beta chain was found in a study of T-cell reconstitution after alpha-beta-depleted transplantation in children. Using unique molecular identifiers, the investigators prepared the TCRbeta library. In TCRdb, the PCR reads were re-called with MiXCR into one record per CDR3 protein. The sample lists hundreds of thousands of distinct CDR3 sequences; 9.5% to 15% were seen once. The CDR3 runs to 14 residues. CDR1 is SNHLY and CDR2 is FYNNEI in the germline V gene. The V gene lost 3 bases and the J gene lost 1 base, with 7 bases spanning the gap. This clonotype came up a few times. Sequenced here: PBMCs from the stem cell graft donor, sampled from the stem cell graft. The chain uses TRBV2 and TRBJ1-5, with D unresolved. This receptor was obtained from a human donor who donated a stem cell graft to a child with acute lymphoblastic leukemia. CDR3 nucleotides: TGTGCCAGCAGTGATGTGGCCAGCAATCAGCCCCAGCATTTT. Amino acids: CASSDVASNQPQHF.